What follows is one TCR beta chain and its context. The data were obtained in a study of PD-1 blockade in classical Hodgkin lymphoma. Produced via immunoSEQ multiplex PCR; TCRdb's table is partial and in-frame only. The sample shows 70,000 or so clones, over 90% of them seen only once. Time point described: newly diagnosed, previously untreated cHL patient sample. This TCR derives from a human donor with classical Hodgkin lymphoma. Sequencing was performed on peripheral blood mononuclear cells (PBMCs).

CDR3 DNA sequence: TGTGCCAGCAGCTTTTTCTTAGCGGGTACGCAGTATTTT. It codes for CASSFFLAGTQYF. This chain joins TRBV7-9 and TRBJ2-3, with 7 bases that match TRBD2. Trimming removed 3 bases from V and 8 bases from J; junction bases left unmatched: 5. The CDR3 spans 13 residues. CDR1 is SEHNR, CDR2 FQNEAQ, per germline (reference sequence).